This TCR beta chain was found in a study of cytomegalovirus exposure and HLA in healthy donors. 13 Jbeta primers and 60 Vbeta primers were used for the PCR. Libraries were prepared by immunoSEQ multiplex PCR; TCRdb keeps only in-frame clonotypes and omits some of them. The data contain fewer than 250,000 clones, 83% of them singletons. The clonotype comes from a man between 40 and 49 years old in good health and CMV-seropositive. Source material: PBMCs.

The CDR3 protein is CASSKVRVVEKLFF. CDR3 coding DNA: TGTGCCAGCAGCAAAGTCAGGGTGGTCGAAAAACTGTTTTTT. The chain couples TRBV21-1 to TRBJ1-4; the DNA was not used to check the table's D call, TRBD1. TRBV21-1 is given as a pseudogene. This CDR3 comprises 14 residues.